The clone carrying this T cell receptor (beta chain) was recorded once. This entry comes from a study of T cells in Graves' hyperthyroidism and ophthalmopathy. The CDR3 covers 15 residues. Trimming shortened V by 6 bases and J by 8 bases, and 19 bases separated the two germline ends. Germline CDR1 reads SGHTA; CDR2 reads FQGNSA. Amplification of TCR beta CDR3 regions was performed using RNA transcripts as template. HTBI primers were employed in a first-round RT-PCR of the TCR CDR3. TCRdb re-analysed the multiplex PCR reads in MiXCR, keeping a single row per CDR3 protein. The sample has under 550,000 distinct CDR3 sequences; just under 20% are singletons.

J is TRBJ1-4 and V is TRBV7-2; D is uncertain. The sequence came from a man aged 40-50 years with Graves' ophthalmopathy. What was sequenced was blood. Here the CDR3 DNA reads TGTGCCAGCAGAAGAACGGGAGGGCCACCAGAAAAACTGTTTTTT. Its protein product is CASRRTGGPPEKLFF.